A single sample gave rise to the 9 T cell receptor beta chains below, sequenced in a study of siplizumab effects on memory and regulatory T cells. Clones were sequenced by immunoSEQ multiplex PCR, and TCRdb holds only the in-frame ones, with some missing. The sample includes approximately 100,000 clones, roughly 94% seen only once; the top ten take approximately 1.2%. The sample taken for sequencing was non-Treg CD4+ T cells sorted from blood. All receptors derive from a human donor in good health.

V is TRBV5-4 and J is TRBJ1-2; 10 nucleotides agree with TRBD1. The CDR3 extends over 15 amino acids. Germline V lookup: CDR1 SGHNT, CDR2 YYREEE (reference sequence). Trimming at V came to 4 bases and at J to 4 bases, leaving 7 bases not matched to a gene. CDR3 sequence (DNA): TGTGCCAGCAGCCGCCAAGGACAGGGGGGCTATGGCTACACCTTC. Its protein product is CASSRQGQGGYGYTF.

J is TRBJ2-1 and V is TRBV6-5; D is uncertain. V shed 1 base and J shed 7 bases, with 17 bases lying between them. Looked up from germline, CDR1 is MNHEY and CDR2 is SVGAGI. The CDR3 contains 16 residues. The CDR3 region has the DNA TGTGCCAGCAGTTACTTTAGCCAAACCTCTCGGAATGAGCAGTTCTTC. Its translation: CASSYFSQTSRNEQFF.

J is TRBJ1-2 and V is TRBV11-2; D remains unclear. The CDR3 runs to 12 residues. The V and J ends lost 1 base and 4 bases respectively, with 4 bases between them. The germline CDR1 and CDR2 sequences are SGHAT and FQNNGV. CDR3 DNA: TGTGCCAGCAGCTTAGGTGCCTATGGCTACACCTTC. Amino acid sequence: CASSLGAYGYTF.

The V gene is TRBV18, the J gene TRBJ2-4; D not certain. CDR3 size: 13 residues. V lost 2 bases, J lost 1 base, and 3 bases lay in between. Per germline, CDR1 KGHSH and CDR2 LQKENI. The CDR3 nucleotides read TGTGCCAGCTCACCAATGGCCAAAAACATTCAGTACTTC. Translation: CASSPMAKNIQYF.

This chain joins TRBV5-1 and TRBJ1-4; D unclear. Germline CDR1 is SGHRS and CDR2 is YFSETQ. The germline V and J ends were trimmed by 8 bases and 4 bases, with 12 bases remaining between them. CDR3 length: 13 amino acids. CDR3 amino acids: CASRTWINEKLFF. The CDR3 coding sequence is TGCGCCAGTAGGACGTGGATTAATGAAAAACTGTTTTTT.

CDR3 sequence: CASSPTGTTEAFF. Written as DNA, the CDR3 is TGTGCCAGCAGCCCTACAGGGACCACTGAAGCTTTCTTT. The chain uses TRBV5-4 and TRBJ1-1; a possible D gene is TRBD1 (6 bases). This CDR3 is 13 amino acids long. V lost 4 bases and J 4 bases, leaving 11 bases between the germline ends. Germline V lookup: CDR1 SGHNT, CDR2 YYREEE (reference sequence).

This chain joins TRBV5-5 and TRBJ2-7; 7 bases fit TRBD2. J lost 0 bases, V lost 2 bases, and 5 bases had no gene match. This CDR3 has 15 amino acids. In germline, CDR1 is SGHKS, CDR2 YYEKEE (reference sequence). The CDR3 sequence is CASSFIGGSSYEQYF. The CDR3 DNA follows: TGTGCCAGCAGCTTTATCGGGGGGAGCTCCTACGAGCAGTACTTC.

Written as DNA, the CDR3 is TGTGCCAGCAGCTTAGGTTTTTCAGATACGCAGTATTTT. Translation gives CASSLGFSDTQYF. The V call is TRBV7-2, the J call TRBJ2-3, with D hard to call. Germline CDR1 and CDR2: SGHTA and FQGNSA. V was clipped by 1 base and J by 4 bases, with 6 bases between them. The CDR3 runs to 13 residues.

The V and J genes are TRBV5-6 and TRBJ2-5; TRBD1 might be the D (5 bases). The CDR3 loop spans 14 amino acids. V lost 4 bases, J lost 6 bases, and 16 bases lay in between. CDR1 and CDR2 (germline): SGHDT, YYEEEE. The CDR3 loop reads CASSQNAGMKTQYF. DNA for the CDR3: TGTGCCAGCAGCCAAAATGCAGGGATGAAGACCCAGTACTTC.